This is a list of T cell receptor beta chains from one sample in a study of shared clonotypes between healthy human individuals. Some clones are missing from TCRdb's copy, which holds only in-frame ones; the method was immunoSEQ multiplex PCR. The sample records more than 1,200,000 clones, approximately 98.5% being singletons. Sequencing was carried out using naive CD4+ T cells sorted from blood. Every receptor here comes from a man between 25 and 39 years old in good health. CDR3s include the opening cysteine and the closing phenylalanine or tryptophan. A D gene is named only where the DNA matches it firmly.

v_gene: TRBV5-4
j_gene: TRBJ2-3
len: 15
d_gene: NA
CDR3aa: CASSLWGRPTDTQYF

v_gene: TRBV5-4
j_gene: TRBJ2-1
len: 17
d_gene: TRBD2
CDR3aa: CASSNVALAGGPNEQFF

v_gene: TRBV6-5
j_gene: TRBJ2-2
len: 15
d_gene: TRBD1
CDR3aa: CASNPGQTTTGELFF

v_gene: TRBV29-1
j_gene: TRBJ2-7
len: 15
d_gene: TRBD2
CDR3aa: CSVVSWTSGTYEQYF

v_gene: TRBV5-1
j_gene: TRBJ2-3
len: 14
d_gene: NA
CDR3aa: CASRTASSADTQYF

v_gene: TRBV7-9
j_gene: TRBJ1-2
len: 14
d_gene: NA
CDR3aa: CASSLALRGYGYTF

v_gene: TRBV10-1
j_gene: TRBJ2-5
len: 14
d_gene: NA
CDR3aa: CASSVPGSWETQYF

v_gene: TRBV23-1
j_gene: TRBJ1-5
len: 17
d_gene: TRBD1
CDR3aa: CASSQYGTGCKWQPQHF

v_gene: TRBV27
j_gene: TRBJ2-2
len: 16
d_gene: TRBD2
CDR3aa: CASRSLAGVGTGELFF

v_gene: TRBV27
j_gene: TRBJ2-1
len: 18
d_gene: TRBD2
CDR3aa: CASSLSPGGFGRPNEQFF

v_gene: TRBV28
j_gene: TRBJ2-1
len: 16
d_gene: TRBD2
CDR3aa: CASSRLAGDGYGEQFF

v_gene: TRBV2
j_gene: TRBJ2-2
len: 14
d_gene: TRBD2
CDR3aa: CASYSAGGAGELFF

v_gene: TRBV5-5
j_gene: TRBJ1-1
len: 15
d_gene: NA
CDR3aa: CASSLPKGANTEAFF

v_gene: TRBV5-1
j_gene: TRBJ2-5
len: 17
d_gene: TRBD2
CDR3aa: CASSLTGTSGSQETQYF

v_gene: TRBV10-3
j_gene: TRBJ1-1
len: 17
d_gene: NA
CDR3aa: CAISLTGSQSGATEAFF

v_gene: TRBV7-3
j_gene: TRBJ2-7
len: 14
d_gene: TRBD2
CDR3aa: CASSLTGTTGEQYF

v_gene: TRBV28
j_gene: TRBJ2-7
len: 13
d_gene: TRBD1
CDR3aa: CASSSGQDYEQYF

v_gene: TRBV5-4
j_gene: TRBJ1-1
len: 14
d_gene: TRBD1
CDR3aa: CASSFGQGRTEAFF

v_gene: TRBV18
j_gene: TRBJ2-7
len: 15
d_gene: TRBD1
CDR3aa: CASSPQSGTENEQYF

v_gene: TRBV5-1
j_gene: TRBJ2-1
len: 13
d_gene: NA
CDR3aa: CASSLERYNEQFF

v_gene: TRBV4-1
j_gene: TRBJ1-1
len: 11
d_gene: NA
CDR3aa: CASTSSTETFF

v_gene: TRBV7-9
j_gene: TRBJ1-5
len: 13
d_gene: NA
CDR3aa: CASSLAESQPQHF

v_gene: TRBV28
j_gene: TRBJ2-7
len: 14
d_gene: TRBD2
CDR3aa: CASNLLAGSYEQYF

v_gene: TRBV4-1
j_gene: TRBJ1-2
len: 14
d_gene: NA
CDR3aa: CASSQGMARDGYTF

v_gene: TRBV6-5
j_gene: TRBJ2-3
len: 14
d_gene: NA
CDR3aa: CASSYSLVSDTQYF

v_gene: TRBV5-1
j_gene: TRBJ1-3
len: 14
d_gene: TRBD1
CDR3aa: CASRPGQGLNTIYF

v_gene: TRBV5-4
j_gene: TRBJ2-3
len: 15
d_gene: NA
CDR3aa: CASSRAVAVTDTQYF

v_gene: TRBV11-3
j_gene: TRBJ2-1
len: 16
d_gene: NA
CDR3aa: CASSLDDRGGLGEQFF

v_gene: TRBV9
j_gene: TRBJ1-1
len: 14
d_gene: NA
CDR3aa: CASSAQGGSTEAFF

v_gene: TRBV5-6
j_gene: TRBJ2-7
len: 16
d_gene: TRBD2
CDR3aa: CASSWGLAKSSYEQYF

v_gene: TRBV30
j_gene: TRBJ2-1
len: 15
d_gene: TRBD2
CDR3aa: CAWTPGTSSFDEQFF

v_gene: TRBV7-3
j_gene: TRBJ2-1
len: 15
d_gene: TRBD2
CDR3aa: CASSLTSGRLDEQFF

v_gene: TRBV28
j_gene: TRBJ2-7
len: 15
d_gene: NA
CDR3aa: CASSTLRVTLYEQYF